The 7 T cell receptor beta chains reported below all come from one sample, sequenced in a study of blood T cell repertoires in COVID-19 (TCRdb year 2020). The library was obtained by the immunoSEQ multiplex PCR assay. TCRdb limited this immuneACCESS table to in-frame rearrangements with V and J called. A share of clones is missing; checked studies link under half to unresolved V genes, and the rest is unexplained. Present in this sample are under 300,000 clones, 70% to 85% of which were seen just once. Roughly 4.6% of the sample rests with the top ten. Input material: peripheral blood. These receptors all come from a woman older than 75 with active or convalescent COVID-19.

The J gene is TRBJ2-7, the V gene TRBV28; a possible D gene is TRBD1 (5 bases). Between the trimmed V and J ends, which lost 4 bases and 2 bases, there was a span of 6 bases. The CDR3 is made up of 12 amino acids. Germline assignment: CDR1 MDHEN and CDR2 SYDVKM. The CDR3 here is CASSSDTYEQYF. CDR3 bases: TGTGCCAGCAGTTCGGACACCTACGAGCAGTACTTC.

The genes are TRBV11-2 and TRBJ2-1, with 8 bases that match TRBD2. V was pared by 5 bases and J by 7 bases, with 13 bases of the junction left unmatched. The CDR3 contains 16 residues. The V gene's germline CDR1 is SGHAT and CDR2 FQNNGV. The CDR3 DNA reads TGTGCCAGCAGCCCTACAACGGGACTAGTAGGAAATGAGCAGTTCTTC. Encoded protein: CASSPTTGLVGNEQFF. The full variable domain, with the rest looked up from reference TRBV11-2 and TRBJ2-1, is EAGVAQSPRYKIIEKRQSVAFWCNPISGHATLYWYQQILGQGPKLLIQFQNNGVVDDSQLPKDRFSAERLKGVDSTLKIQPAKLEDSAVYLCASSPTTGLVGNEQFFGPGTRLTVL.

The chain employs TRBV7-2 and TRBJ1-3; D uncertain. There are 14 residues in the CDR3. V shed 5 bases and J shed 4 bases, with 12 bases lying between them. Germline V CDR1 and CDR2: SGHTA, FQGNSA. The CDR3 protein is CASSPLYRGNTIYF. The CDR3 DNA reads as TGTGCCAGCAGCCCACTTTACCGGGGAAACACCATATATTTT.

In the case of this clone: The sample contains more than one DNA sequence encoding this CDR3. This chain joins TRBV11-2 and TRBJ1-2; D might be TRBD1 (6 bases). The V end lost 2 bases, the J end lost 4 bases, and 8 bases lay between the germline ends. This CDR3 comprises 13 residues. Germline loops: CDR1 SGHAT, CDR2 FQNNGV. CDR3 sequence: CASSLTGTYGYTF. The DNA for the CDR3 is TGTGCCAGCAGCTTAACAGGGACCTATGGCTACACCTTC. The full variable domain, with the rest looked up from reference TRBV11-2 and TRBJ1-2, is EAGVAQSPRYKIIEKRQSVAFWCNPISGHATLYWYQQILGQGPKLLIQFQNNGVVDDSQLPKDRFSAERLKGVDSTLKIQPAKLEDSAVYLCASSLTGTYGYTFGSGTRLTVV.

This clone appeared once. This chain uses TRBV28 with TRBJ2-7; possibly TRBD2 for D (6 bases). This CDR3 has 15 amino acids. Germline V gene lookup returns CDR1 MDHEN and CDR2 SYDVKM. V was cut by 3 bases and J by 0 bases, with 12 bases left in between. Here the CDR3 reads CASSFGGTSSYEQYF. CDR3 in DNA: TGTGCCAGCAGTTTTGGCGGGACTTCCTCCTACGAGCAGTACTTC.

The chain links TRBV3-1 (or the pseudogene TRBV3-2) to TRBJ2-2; tentative D call: TRBD2 (5 bases). V was clipped by 1 base and J by 9 bases, with 12 bases between them. The CDR3 sequence is 14 residues long. Germline CDR1 and CDR2: LGHDT and YNNKEL (reference sequence). CDR3 loop: CASSQVPASRELFF. CDR3 in DNA: TGTGCCAGCAGCCAAGTTCCAGCTAGCCGGGAGCTGTTTTTT.

The chain has TRBV10-1 and TRBJ2-1; perhaps TRBD2 as D (5 bases). Trimming took 4 bases from V and 3 from J, leaving 16 bases between them. The CDR3 runs 16 residues. The germline CDR1 and CDR2 sequences are WNHNN and SYGVQD (reference sequence). DNA of the CDR3: TGCGCCAGCAGTGGAACTAGTACCCTTTACTACAATGAGCAGTTCTTC. Its translation: CASSGTSTLYYNEQFF.